What follows are 16 T cell receptor beta chains derived from one specimen sequenced in a study of monozygotic twins with inflammatory bowel disease. For each CDR3 protein, TCRdb gives one entry from its re-call of the 5' RACE reads, without DNA. The sample includes roughly 150,000 distinct CDR3 sequences. The sample taken for sequencing was blood. The receptors come from a human donor with ulcerative colitis or Crohn's disease, or a healthy co-twin of an affected twin (not recorded which).

The chain links TRBV7-3 to TRBJ1-5. The germline gives CDR1 SGHTA, CDR2 FQGTGA. The CDR3 is 13 amino acids. The CDR3 region is CASSLDITQPQHF.

The chain employs TRBV5-1 and TRBJ2-3; TCRdb proposes TRBD1, but this gene call is untestable without DNA. Germline V gene data show CDR1 as SGHRS and CDR2 as YFSETQ. This CDR3 has 14 residues. CDR3 region: CASNRGGTTDTQYF.

The V gene is TRBV10-3, the J gene TRBJ2-7. The germline CDR1 and CDR2 sequences are ENHRY and SYGVKD. This CDR3 has 14 amino acids. CDR3 loop: CAISDERGSYVQYF.

This chain links TRBV20-1 with TRBJ2-3; checking the TCRdb D call of TRBD2 is not possible without DNA. This CDR3 is built from 17 residues. The V gene's germline CDR1 is DFQATT and CDR2 SNEGSKA (reference sequence). CDR3 residues: CSAPSWLAGANTDTQYF.

The chain employs TRBV6-5 and TRBJ1-1. The CDR3 totals 11 residues. Germline CDR1 reads MNHEY; CDR2 reads SVGAGI. CDR3: CASKRNTEAFF.

The V gene is TRBV5-4, the J gene TRBJ1-1. Germline CDR1 reads SGHNT; CDR2 reads YYREEE (reference sequence). The CDR3 has 13 amino acids. The CDR3 loop reads CASSLEMNTEAFF.

J is TRBJ1-5 and V is TRBV24-1. Germline CDR1 is KGHDR and CDR2 is SFDVKD. The CDR3 loop spans 15 amino acids. The CDR3 spells CATSETGISNQPQHF.

The chain has TRBV28 and TRBJ2-7; no DNA is available, so the TRBD1 call from TCRdb remains unchecked. Germline CDR1 is MDHEN and CDR2 is SYDVKM. The CDR3 has 15 amino acids. CDR3 amino acids: CASSLSGVYTYEQYF.

The V and J genes are TRBV5-1 and TRBJ2-7; without DNA, the TCRdb call of TRBD1 cannot be checked. The germline gives CDR1 SGHRS, CDR2 YFSETQ. This CDR3 has 15 amino acids. The CDR3 reads CASSRIEDSLYEQYF. Full variable domain (outside the CDR3, taken from reference TRBV5-1 and TRBJ2-7): KAGVTQTPRYLIKTRGQQVTLSCSPISGHRSVSWYQQTPGQGLQFLFEYFSETQRNKGNFPGRFSGRQFSNSRSEMNVSTLELGDSALYLCASSRIEDSLYEQYFGPGTRLTVT.

V usage is TRBV5-6 and J usage is TRBJ2-7; TCRdb names TRBD1, which stays unverified in the absence of DNA. The CDR3 length is 13 residues. CDR1 and CDR2 (germline): SGHDT, YYEEEE. The CDR3 protein is CASSPTGGHEQYF. Drawing the rest from reference TRBV5-6 and TRBJ2-7, the complete variable domain is DAGVTQSPTHLIKTRGQQVTLRCSPKSGHDTVSWYQQALGQGPQFIFQYYEEEERQRGNFPDRFSGHQFPNYSSELNVNALLLGDSALYLCASSPTGGHEQYFGPGTRLTVT.

This chain joins TRBV4-2 and TRBJ2-3; TCRdb calls TRBD2, which cannot be checked without DNA. Germline V gene data show CDR1 as LGHNA and CDR2 as YNFKEQ. This CDR3 has 19 residues. The CDR3 sequence: CASSQEVVGTSGGADTQYF.

V and J are TRBV5-4 and TRBJ1-4. The CDR3 has 14 residues. Germline lookup yields CDR1 SGHNT and CDR2 YYREEE (reference sequence). The chain's CDR3 is CASSTTRRHEKLFF.

The chain couples TRBV28 to TRBJ1-2; TCRdb picks TRBD1, but there is no DNA to check that call. Per germline, CDR1 MDHEN and CDR2 SYDVKM. The CDR3 contains 11 residues. CDR3 loop: CASRTGYGYTF.

This chain uses TRBV7-2 with TRBJ2-3; the TRBD2 assignment by TCRdb is unverifiable without DNA. The CDR3 has 14 residues. The germline V gene has CDR1 SGHTA and CDR2 FQGNSA. CDR3 residues: CASRTSGSTDTQYF. Based on the CDR3 plus reference TRBV7-2 and TRBJ2-3, the full variable domain is GAGVSQSPSNKVTEKGKDVELRCDPISGHTALYWYRQSLGQGLEFLIYFQGNSAPDKSGLPSDRFSAERTGGSVSTLTIQRTQQEDSAVYLCASRTSGSTDTQYFGPGTRLTVL.

This chain joins TRBV5-1 and TRBJ1-6; with no DNA, the TCRdb D assignment of TRBD1 cannot be verified. The CDR3 contains 19 residues. The V gene's germline CDR1 is SGHRS and CDR2 YFSETQ. CDR3 region: CASSSRPTRESSYNSPLHF.

The rearrangement uses TRBV5-5 and TRBJ2-2; TCRdb outputs TRBD1, but without DNA this stays unchecked. Germline lookup yields CDR1 SGHKS and CDR2 YYEKEE (reference sequence). This CDR3 spans 14 amino acids. The CDR3 here is CASREGGLTGELFF.